This T cell receptor (beta chain) comes out of a study of cytomegalovirus exposure and HLA in healthy donors. Points from the study as a whole: Overall, approximately 150 TCR beta chains were annotated as cytomegalovirus-associated. In vitro confirmation showed a few CMV-associated chains to be CMV antigen specific.

From the 120-subject validation cohort, which was separate from the roughly 620-subject first cohort, the donors were drawn. The CDR3 is 11 residues long. Germline lookup yields CDR1 SQVTM and CDR2 ANQGSEA. Between the trimmed V and J ends, which lost 3 bases and 5 bases, there was a span of 5 bases. Sequenced by immunoSEQ multiplex PCR; TCRdb stores in-frame clones only, minus some. The sample shows 110,000 to 150,000 clones, about nine tenths of them seen only once. To note about this clone: Its target is not known.

The gene calls are TRBV29-1 and TRBJ2-1; D ambiguous. Sequenced input: PBMCs. The sequence came from a woman aged 25 to 39 in good health and CMV-seropositive. The CDR3 reads CSVERDNEQFF. In nucleotides, the CDR3 is TGCAGCGTTGAGAGAGACAATGAGCAGTTCTTC.